Following are 11 T cell receptor beta chains from one sample sequenced in a study of T cell responses to AZD1222 COVID-19 vaccine. Generated by immunoSEQ multiplex PCR, the TCRdb table keeps only in-frame clones and is missing some. The table has some 150,000 clones, 88% seen once. This specimen was peripheral blood, taken on day 0 of MenACWY control vaccination. All receptors derive from an adult in good health.

This sequence joins TRBV10-3 and TRBJ2-7; the D call may be TRBD1 or TRBD2 (6 bases each). The germline V and J ends were trimmed by 5 bases and 3 bases, with 17 bases remaining between them. The germline CDR1 and CDR2 sequences are ENHRY and SYGVKD. This CDR3 comprises 15 residues. The CDR3: CAISPTRGTHYEQYF. The CDR3 DNA is TGTGCCATCAGTCCCACCCGCGGGACACACTACGAGCAGTACTTC.

This chain connects TRBV4-1 to TRBJ1-2; 9 bases agree with TRBD1. Germline-derived CDR1 and CDR2 are MGHRA and YSYEKL. The CDR3 length is 16 residues. J was trimmed by 3 bases and V by 0 bases; bases with no gene match: 5. The CDR3 protein is CASSQDPDRGYYGYTF. CDR3 DNA sequence: TGCGCCAGCAGCCAAGATCCGGACAGGGGTTACTATGGCTACACCTTC.

The rearrangement joins TRBV7-9 to TRBJ2-2; 11 nucleotides match TRBD1. The ends lost 7 bases at V and 5 bases at J; junction bases unmatched: 12. From germline, CDR1 is SEHNR and CDR2 FQNEAQ (reference sequence). The CDR3 loop spans 17 amino acids. The CDR3 region has the DNA TGTGCCAGCACCACGGACAGGGGGCTTTATAGGACCGGGGAGCTGTTTTTT. Its translation: CASTTDRGLYRTGELFF.

This chain connects TRBV11-2 to TRBJ1-1; the D is unclear. The CDR3 has 14 residues. V lost 0 bases, J lost 3 bases, and 8 bases lay in between. The V gene's germline CDR1 is SGHAT and CDR2 FQNNGV. CDR3 sequence reads: CASSLDGEYTEAFF. Written as DNA, the CDR3 is TGTGCCAGCAGCTTAGATGGGGAGTACACTGAAGCTTTCTTT.

The J gene is TRBJ1-4, the V gene TRBV7-2; 10 bases are a match to TRBD1. Germline-derived CDR1 and CDR2 are SGHTA and FQGNSA. The CDR3 is 15 residues long. J gave up 4 bases and V 5 bases, and 4 bases lay outside the gene matches. The CDR3 DNA follows: TGTGCCAGCAGCCGGGACAGGGGAGTTAATGAAAAACTGTTTTTT. Amino acid sequence: CASSRDRGVNEKLFF.

The chain couples TRBV29-1 to TRBJ2-2; D possibly corresponds to TRBD2 (5 bases). This CDR3 spans 12 amino acids. V lost 1 base to trimming and J lost 5 bases, with 5 bases between them. Germline values: CDR1 SQVTM, CDR2 ANQGSEA. CDR3 residues: CSVEGGTGELFF. The CDR3 DNA reads TGCAGCGTTGAAGGCGGGACCGGGGAGCTGTTTTTT.

The rearrangement joins TRBV24-1 to TRBJ1-5; 8 nucleotides line up with TRBD1. The germline CDR1 and CDR2 sequences are KGHDR and SFDVKD. The CDR3 contains 14 residues. The V and J ends lost 7 bases and 5 bases, in that order; junction bases with no gene match: 6. CDR3 amino acids: CATSAGGWDQPQHF. The CDR3 DNA reads as TGTGCCACCAGCGCAGGGGGCTGGGATCAGCCCCAGCATTTT.

The chain couples TRBV12-3 or TRBV12-4 to TRBJ2-2; D unclear. This CDR3 is 13 amino acids long. V lost 6 bases, J lost 5 bases, and 10 bases lay in between. CDR3 loop: CASRPLITGELFF. CDR3 coding DNA: TGTGCCAGCAGGCCCTTGATTACCGGGGAGCTGTTTTTT.

The chain is built from TRBV5-4 and TRBJ2-3; D is possibly TRBD1 or TRBD2 (5 bases each). The CDR3 covers 13 residues. CDR1 and CDR2 from the germline V gene are SGHNT and YYREEE (reference sequence). V dropped 4 bases and J dropped 6 bases, with 12 bases sitting between them. Here the CDR3 reads CASSPGTTDTQYF. The CDR3 DNA sequence: TGTGCCAGCAGCCCCGGGACGACGGATACGCAGTATTTT.

V is TRBV10-3 and J is TRBJ2-7; the D is unclear. The CDR3 extends over 12 amino acids. Germline-derived CDR1 and CDR2 are ENHRY and SYGVKD. The germline V and J ends were trimmed by 2 bases and 7 bases, with 9 bases remaining between them. This CDR3 is CAISEKVGEQYF. The CDR3 DNA reads as TGTGCCATCAGTGAGAAGGTGGGTGAGCAGTACTTC.

This clone was observed a single time. This chain links TRBV10-3 with TRBJ1-5; a weak D match, TRBD1 (5 bases). CDR1 ENHRY and CDR2 SYGVKD come from the germline V gene. Trimming took 8 bases from V and 2 from J, leaving 16 bases between them. The CDR3 runs 15 residues. The CDR3 nucleotides are TGTGCCATCTCAGTCGGGGGAGCCGGCAATCAGCCCCAGCATTTT. As protein: CAISVGGAGNQPQHF.